One T cell receptor (beta chain) is described in this entry. The antigen remains unidentified. Following a re-call of the 5' RACE reads, TCRdb has one entry per CDR3 protein and lacks DNA. Here the sample table reports fewer than 550,000 distinct CDR3 sequences. The data were obtained in a study of T cells expressing NK-cell markers. Looking at the study overall: In the group of eight sequenced donors, seven were HCMV-seropositive and one was seronegative.

This CDR3 has 13 amino acids. Germline loops: CDR1 DFQATT, CDR2 SNEGSKA (reference sequence). Study conclusions and caveats: Clarity on HCMV specificity was lacking for the expanded NKG2C+ T cell clones.

Sequencing input: blood T cells: a sorted CD56 or NKG2C T cell subset, CD4+ or CD8+ T cells, or bulk PBMC T cells (not recorded which). This TCR derives from a woman aged 50 to 60 in good health. The chain is built from TRBV20-1 and TRBJ2-1; TCRdb lists TRBD2, though no DNA is available to test this call. CDR3 sequence reads: CSAPGLLQGEQFF.